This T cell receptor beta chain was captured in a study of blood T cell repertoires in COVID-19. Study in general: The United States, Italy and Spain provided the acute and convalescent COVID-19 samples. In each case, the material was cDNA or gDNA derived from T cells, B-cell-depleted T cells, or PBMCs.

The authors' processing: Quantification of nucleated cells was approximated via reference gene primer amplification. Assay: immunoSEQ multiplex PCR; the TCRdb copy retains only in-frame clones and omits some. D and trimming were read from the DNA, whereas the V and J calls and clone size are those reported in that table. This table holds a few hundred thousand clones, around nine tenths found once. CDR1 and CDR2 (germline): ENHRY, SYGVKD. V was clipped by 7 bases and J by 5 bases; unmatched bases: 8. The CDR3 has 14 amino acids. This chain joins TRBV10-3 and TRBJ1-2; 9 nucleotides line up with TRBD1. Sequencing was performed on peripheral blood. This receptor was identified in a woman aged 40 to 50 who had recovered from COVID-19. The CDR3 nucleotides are TGTGCCATCACTATGGGACAGGGCCCATATGGCTACACCTTC. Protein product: CAITMGQGPYGYTF.